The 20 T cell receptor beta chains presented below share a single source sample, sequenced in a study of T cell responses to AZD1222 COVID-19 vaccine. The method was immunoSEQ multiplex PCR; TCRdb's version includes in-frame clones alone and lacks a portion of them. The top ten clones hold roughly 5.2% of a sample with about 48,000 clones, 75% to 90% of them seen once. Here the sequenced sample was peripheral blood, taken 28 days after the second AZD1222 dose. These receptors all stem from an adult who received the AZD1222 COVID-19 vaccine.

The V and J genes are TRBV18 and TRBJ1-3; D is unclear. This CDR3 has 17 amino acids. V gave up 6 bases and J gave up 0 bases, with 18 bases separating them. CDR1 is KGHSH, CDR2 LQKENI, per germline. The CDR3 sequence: CASSPAASTLSGNTIYF. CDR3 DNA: TGTGCCAGCTCCCCAGCTGCCTCTACGCTCTCTGGAAACACCATATATTTT.

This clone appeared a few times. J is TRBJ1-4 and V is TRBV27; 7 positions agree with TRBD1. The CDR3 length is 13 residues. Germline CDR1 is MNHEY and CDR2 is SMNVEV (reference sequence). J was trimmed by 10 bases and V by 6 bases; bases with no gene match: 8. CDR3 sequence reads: CASRAREGAKLFF. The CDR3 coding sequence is TGTGCCAGCAGGGCGCGGGAGGGGGCAAAACTGTTTTTT.

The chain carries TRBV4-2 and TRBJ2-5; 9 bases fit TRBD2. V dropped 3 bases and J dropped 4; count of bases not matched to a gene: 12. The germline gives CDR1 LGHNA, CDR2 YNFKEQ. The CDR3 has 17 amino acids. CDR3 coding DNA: TGTGCCAGCAGCCAGGACCCACCACAAGCGGGGGGAGAGACCCAGTACTTC. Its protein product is CASSQDPPQAGGETQYF.

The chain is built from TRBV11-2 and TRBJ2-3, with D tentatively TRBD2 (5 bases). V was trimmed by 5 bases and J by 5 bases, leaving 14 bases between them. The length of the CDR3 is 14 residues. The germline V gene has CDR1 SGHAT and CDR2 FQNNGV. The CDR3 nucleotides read TGTGCCAGCAGCCCAGCTCGGGGAGTAGATACGCAGTATTTT. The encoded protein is CASSPARGVDTQYF.

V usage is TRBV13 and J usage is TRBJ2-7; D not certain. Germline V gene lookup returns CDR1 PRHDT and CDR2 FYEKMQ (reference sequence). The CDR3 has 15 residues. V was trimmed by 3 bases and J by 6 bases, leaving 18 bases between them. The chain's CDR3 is CASSFSGAIRGEQYF. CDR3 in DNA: TGTGCCAGCAGCTTCTCTGGAGCCATACGAGGCGAGCAGTACTTC.

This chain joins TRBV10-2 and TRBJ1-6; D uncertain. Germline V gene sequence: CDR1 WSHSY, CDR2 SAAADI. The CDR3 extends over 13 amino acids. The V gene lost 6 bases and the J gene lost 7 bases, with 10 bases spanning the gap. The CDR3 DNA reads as TGCGCCAGCAGGGGTCAAACAAATTCACCCCTCCACTTT. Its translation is CASRGQTNSPLHF.

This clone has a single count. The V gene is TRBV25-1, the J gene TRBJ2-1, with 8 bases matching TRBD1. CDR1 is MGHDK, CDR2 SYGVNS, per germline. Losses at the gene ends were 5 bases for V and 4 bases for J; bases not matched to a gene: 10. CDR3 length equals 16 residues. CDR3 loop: CASSNDRGSDYNEQFF. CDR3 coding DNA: TGTGCCAGCAGTAACGACAGGGGCTCGGATTACAATGAGCAGTTCTTC.

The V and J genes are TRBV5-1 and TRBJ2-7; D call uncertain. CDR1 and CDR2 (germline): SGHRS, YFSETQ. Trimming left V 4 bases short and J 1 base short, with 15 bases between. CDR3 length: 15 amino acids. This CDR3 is CASSASWAASYEQYF. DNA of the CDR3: TGCGCCAGCAGCGCTTCCTGGGCTGCTTCCTACGAGCAGTACTTC. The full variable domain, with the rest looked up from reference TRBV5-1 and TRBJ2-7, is KAGVTQTPRYLIKTRGQQVTLSCSPISGHRSVSWYQQTPGQGLQFLFEYFSETQRNKGNFPGRFSGRQFSNSRSEMNVSTLELGDSALYLCASSASWAASYEQYFGPGTRLTVT.

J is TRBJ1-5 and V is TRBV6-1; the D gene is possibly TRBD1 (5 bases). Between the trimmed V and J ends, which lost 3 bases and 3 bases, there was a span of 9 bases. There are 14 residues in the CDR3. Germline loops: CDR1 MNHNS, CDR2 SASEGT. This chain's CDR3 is CASSEGPYNQPQHF. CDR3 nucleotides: TGTGCCAGCAGTGAGGGACCGTACAATCAGCCCCAGCATTTT.

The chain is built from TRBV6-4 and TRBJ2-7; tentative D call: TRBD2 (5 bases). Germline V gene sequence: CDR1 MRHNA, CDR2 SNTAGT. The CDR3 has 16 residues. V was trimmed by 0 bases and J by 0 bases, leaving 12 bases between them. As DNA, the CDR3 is TGTGCCAGCAGTGACTCGAGACGGGAAAGCTCCTACGAGCAGTACTTC. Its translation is CASSDSRRESSYEQYF.

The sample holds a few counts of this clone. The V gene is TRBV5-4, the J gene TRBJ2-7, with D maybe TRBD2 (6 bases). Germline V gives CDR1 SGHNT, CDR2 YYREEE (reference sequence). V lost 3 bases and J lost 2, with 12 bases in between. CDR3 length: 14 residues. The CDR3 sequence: CASSYGREPYEQYF. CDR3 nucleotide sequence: TGTGCCAGCAGCTACGGACGGGAGCCCTACGAGCAGTACTTC.

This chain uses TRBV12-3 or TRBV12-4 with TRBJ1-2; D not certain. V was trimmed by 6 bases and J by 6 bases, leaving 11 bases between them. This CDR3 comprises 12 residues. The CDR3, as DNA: TGTGCCAGCAGCCAGGTCCTAGATGGCTACACCTTC. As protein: CASSQVLDGYTF.

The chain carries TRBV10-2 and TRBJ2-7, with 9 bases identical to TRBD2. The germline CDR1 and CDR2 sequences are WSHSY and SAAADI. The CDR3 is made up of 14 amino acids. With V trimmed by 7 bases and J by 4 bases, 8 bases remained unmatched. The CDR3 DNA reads TGCGCCAGCAAACCTAGCGGGGATTATTACGAGCAGTACTTC. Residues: CASKPSGDYYEQYF.

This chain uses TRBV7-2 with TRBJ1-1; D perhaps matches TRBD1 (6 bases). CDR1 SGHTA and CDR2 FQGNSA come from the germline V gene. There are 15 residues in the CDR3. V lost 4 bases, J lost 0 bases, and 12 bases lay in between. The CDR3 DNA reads TGTGCCAGCAGCTCCGGACAGCCTCTGAACACTGAAGCTTTCTTT. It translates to CASSSGQPLNTEAFF.

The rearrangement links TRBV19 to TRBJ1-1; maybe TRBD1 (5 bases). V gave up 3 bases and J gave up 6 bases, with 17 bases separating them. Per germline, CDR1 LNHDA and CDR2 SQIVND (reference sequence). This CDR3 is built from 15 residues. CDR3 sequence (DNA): TGTGCCAGTAGTATCCCAGACAGTCCGTTCGCTGAAGCTTTCTTT. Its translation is CASSIPDSPFAEAFF. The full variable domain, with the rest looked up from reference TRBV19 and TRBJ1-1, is DGGITQSPKYLFRKEGQNVTLSCEQNLNHDAMYWYRQDPGQGLRLIYYSQIVNDFQKGDIAEGYSVSREKKESFPLTVTSAQKNPTAFYLCASSIPDSPFAEAFFGQGTRLTVV.

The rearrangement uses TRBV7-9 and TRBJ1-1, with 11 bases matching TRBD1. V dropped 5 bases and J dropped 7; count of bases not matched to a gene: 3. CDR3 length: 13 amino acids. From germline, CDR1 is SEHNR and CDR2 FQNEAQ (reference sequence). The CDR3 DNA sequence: TGTGCCAGCAGCGGGACAGGGGGAAGTGAAGCTTTCTTT. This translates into CASSGTGGSEAFF.

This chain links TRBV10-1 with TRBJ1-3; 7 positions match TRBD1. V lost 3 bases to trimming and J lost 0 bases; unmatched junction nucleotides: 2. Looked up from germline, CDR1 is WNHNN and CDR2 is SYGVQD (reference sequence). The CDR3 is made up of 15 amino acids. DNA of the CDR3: TGCGCCAGCAGTGAAGCAGGGGGCTCTGGAAACACCATATATTTT. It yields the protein CASSEAGGSGNTIYF.

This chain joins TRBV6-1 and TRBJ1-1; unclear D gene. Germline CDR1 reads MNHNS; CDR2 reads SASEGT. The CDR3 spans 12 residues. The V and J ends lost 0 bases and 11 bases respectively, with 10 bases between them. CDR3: CASSEAPPHAFF. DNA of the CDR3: TGTGCCAGCAGTGAAGCTCCCCCGCACGCTTTCTTT.

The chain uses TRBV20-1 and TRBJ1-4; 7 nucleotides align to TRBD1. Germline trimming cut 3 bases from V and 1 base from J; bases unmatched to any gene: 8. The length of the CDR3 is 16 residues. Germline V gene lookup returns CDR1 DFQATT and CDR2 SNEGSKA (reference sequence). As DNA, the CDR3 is TGCAGTGCTAGTCGGGACAGTGAGCTAACTAATGAAAAACTGTTTTTT. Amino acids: CSASRDSELTNEKLFF.

The CDR3 coding sequence is TGCAGCGTTGATCTTAACAGCAAAGAGCAGTTCTTC. Protein: CSVDLNSKEQFF. The V gene is TRBV29-1, the J gene TRBJ2-1, with D uncertain. V lost 3 bases to trimming and J lost 10 bases, with 13 bases between them. CDR3 length: 12 residues. The germline CDR1 and CDR2 sequences are SQVTM and ANQGSEA.